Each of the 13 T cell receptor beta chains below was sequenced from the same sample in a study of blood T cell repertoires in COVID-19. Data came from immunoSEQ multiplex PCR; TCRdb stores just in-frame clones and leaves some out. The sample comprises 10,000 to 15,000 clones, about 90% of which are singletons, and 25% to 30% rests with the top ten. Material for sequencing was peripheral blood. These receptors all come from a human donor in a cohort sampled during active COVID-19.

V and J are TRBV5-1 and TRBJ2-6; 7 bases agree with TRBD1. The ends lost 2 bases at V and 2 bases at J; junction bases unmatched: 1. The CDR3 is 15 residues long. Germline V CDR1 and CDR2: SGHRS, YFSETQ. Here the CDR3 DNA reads TGCGCCAGCAGCTTAACAGGGGCTGGGGCCAACGTCCTGACTTTC. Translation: CASSLTGAGANVLTF.

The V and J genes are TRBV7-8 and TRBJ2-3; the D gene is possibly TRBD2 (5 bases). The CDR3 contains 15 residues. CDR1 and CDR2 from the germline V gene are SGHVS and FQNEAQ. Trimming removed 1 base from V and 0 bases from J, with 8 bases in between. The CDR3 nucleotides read TGTGCCAGCAGCTTAGGGCGGACTAGCACAGATACGCAGTATTTT. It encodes CASSLGRTSTDTQYF.

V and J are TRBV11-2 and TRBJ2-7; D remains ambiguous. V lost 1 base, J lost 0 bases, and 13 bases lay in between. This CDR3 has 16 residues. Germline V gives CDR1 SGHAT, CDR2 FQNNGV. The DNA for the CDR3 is TGTGCCAGCAGCTTAGGCCCTCAGGTGTCCTCCTACGAGCAGTACTTC. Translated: CASSLGPQVSSYEQYF.

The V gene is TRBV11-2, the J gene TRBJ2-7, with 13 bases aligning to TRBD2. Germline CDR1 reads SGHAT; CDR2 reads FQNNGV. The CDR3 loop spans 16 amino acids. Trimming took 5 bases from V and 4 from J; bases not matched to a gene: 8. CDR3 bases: TGTGCCAGCAGCCTCCTACGACTAGCGGGGGGATACGAGCAGTACTTC. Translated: CASSLLRLAGGYEQYF.

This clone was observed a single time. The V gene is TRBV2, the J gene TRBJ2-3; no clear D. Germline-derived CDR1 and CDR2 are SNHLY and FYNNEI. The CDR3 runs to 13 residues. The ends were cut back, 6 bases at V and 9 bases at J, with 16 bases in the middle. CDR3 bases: TGTGCCAGCAGCACCAGTCATTCTGTGACGCAGTATTTT. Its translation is CASSTSHSVTQYF.

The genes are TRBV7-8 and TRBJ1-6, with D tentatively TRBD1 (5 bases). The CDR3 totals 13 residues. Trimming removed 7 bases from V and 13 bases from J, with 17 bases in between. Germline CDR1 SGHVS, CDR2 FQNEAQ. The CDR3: CASTSGGETPLHF. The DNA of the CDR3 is TGTGCCAGCACCTCGGGGGGGGAGACTCCCCTCCACTTT.

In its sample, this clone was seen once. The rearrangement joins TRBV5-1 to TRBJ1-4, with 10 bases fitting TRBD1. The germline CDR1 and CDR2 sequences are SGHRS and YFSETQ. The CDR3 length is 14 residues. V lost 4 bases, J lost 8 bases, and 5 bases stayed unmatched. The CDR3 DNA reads TGCGCCAGCAGCACCGGGACAGGGGTAGAAAAACTGTTTTTT. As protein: CASSTGTGVEKLFF.

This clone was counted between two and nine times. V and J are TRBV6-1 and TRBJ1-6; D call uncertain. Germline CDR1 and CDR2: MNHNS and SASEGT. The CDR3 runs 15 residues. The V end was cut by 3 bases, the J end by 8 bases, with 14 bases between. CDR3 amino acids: CASSEGSSWDSPLHF. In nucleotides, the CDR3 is TGTGCCAGCAGTGAGGGCAGCTCCTGGGATTCACCCCTCCACTTT.

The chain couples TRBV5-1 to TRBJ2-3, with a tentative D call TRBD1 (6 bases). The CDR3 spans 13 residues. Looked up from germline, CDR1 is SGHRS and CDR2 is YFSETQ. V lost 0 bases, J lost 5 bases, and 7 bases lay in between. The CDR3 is CASSLGRGDTQYF. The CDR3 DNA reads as TGCGCCAGCAGCTTGGGCAGGGGAGATACGCAGTATTTT.

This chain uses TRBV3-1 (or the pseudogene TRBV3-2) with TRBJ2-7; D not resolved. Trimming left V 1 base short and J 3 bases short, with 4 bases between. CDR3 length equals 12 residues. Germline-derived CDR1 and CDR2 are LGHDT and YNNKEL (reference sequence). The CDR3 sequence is CASSQANYEQYF. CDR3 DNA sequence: TGTGCCAGCAGCCAAGCAAACTACGAGCAGTACTTC.

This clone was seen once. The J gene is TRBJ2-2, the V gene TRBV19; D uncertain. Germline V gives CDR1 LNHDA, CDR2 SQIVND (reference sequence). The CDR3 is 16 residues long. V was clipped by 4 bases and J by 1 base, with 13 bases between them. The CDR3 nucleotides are TGTGCCAGTAGTACCTGGCTTATCCAGAACACCGGGGAGCTGTTTTTT. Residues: CASSTWLIQNTGELFF.

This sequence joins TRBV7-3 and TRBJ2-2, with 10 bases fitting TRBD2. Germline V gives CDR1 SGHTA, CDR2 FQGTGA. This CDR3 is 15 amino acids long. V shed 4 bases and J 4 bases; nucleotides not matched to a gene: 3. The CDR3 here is CASSSGTSVTGELFF. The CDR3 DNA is TGTGCCAGCAGCTCCGGGACTAGCGTCACCGGGGAGCTGTTTTTT.

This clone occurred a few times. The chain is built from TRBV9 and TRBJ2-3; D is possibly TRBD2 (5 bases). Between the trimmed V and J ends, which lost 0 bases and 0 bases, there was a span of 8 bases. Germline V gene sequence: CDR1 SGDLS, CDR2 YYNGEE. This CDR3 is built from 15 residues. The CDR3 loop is CASSVDWESTDTQYF. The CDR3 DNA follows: TGTGCCAGCAGCGTAGACTGGGAGAGCACAGATACGCAGTATTTT.